Presented here are 30 T cell receptor beta chains from one specimen sequenced in a study of T cells in Graves' hyperthyroidism and ophthalmopathy. The source material, RNA transcripts, was used to amplify TCR beta CDR3 regions. HTBI primers were employed in a first-round RT-PCR of the TCR CDR3. TCRdb used MiXCR to reprocess the multiplex PCR reads, holding one entry per CDR3 protein. The sample shows over 400,000 distinct CDR3 sequences, about 14% of them seen only once. The sample comprised blood. Source of these receptors: a man aged 18-30 years with Graves' ophthalmopathy.

This clonotype has at least ten counts. The chain recombines TRBV30 with TRBJ1-1; D is unclear. The CDR3 sequence is 12 residues long. The V gene lost 4 bases and the J gene lost 1 base, with 7 bases spanning the gap. Germline loops: CDR1 GTSNPN, CDR2 SVGIG (reference sequence). CDR3 in DNA: TGTGCCTGGAAGTACTCGAACACTGAAGCTTTCTTT. Its protein is CAWKYSNTEAFF. The full variable domain, rest sourced from reference TRBV30 and TRBJ1-1, is SQTIHQWPATLVQPVGSPLSLECTVEGTSNPNLYWYRQAAGRGLQLLFYSVGIGQISSEVPQNLSASRPQDRQFILSSKKLLLSDSGFYLCAWKYSNTEAFFGQGTRLTVV.

The chain couples TRBV12-3 or TRBV12-4 to TRBJ2-7, with TRBD2 identical over 12 bases. The CDR3 totals 18 residues. Losses at the gene ends were 6 bases for V and 0 bases for J; bases not matched to a gene: 12. The DNA of the CDR3 is TGTGCCAGCAGACTCACTCTAGCGGGAGGGCCTCCCTCCTACGAGCAGTACTTC. Its protein is CASRLTLAGGPPSYEQYF.

This clonotype was recorded at least ten times. The chain carries TRBV12-3 or TRBV12-4 and TRBJ2-3; a possible D gene is TRBD1 (6 bases). V gave up 2 bases and J gave up 6 bases, with 12 bases separating them. The CDR3 contains 14 residues. The CDR3 coding sequence is TGTGCCAGCAGTTTATTCAGGACAGCCGATACGCAGTATTTT. Protein: CASSLFRTADTQYF.

This sequence joins TRBV7-9 and TRBJ1-3; 8 bases are a match to TRBD1. Looked up from germline, CDR1 is SEHNR and CDR2 is FQNEAQ (reference sequence). The V gene end was trimmed by 4 bases and the J gene end by 4 bases; junction bases not matched to a gene: 12. This CDR3 contains 17 residues. CDR3 region: CASSYGQGGPSGNTIYF. The CDR3 nucleotides read TGTGCCAGCAGCTATGGACAGGGTGGTCCCTCGGGAAACACCATATATTTT.

This clonotype was seen many times. V is TRBV20-1 and J is TRBJ1-5, with D maybe TRBD1 (6 bases). Germline V gives CDR1 DFQATT, CDR2 SNEGSKA (reference sequence). This CDR3 has 12 amino acids. In DNA, the CDR3 is TGCAGCTACAGGGTCGGCAATCAGCCCCAGCATTTT. This sequence encodes CSYRVGNQPQHF.

This clonotype turned up a few times. V and J are TRBV2 and TRBJ1-6; D is ambiguous. CDR1 SNHLY and CDR2 FYNNEI come from the germline V gene. The CDR3 is 18 residues long. Deletions cut 5 bases from V and 3 bases from J, with 20 bases between. CDR3: CASSRSDTSAFYNSPLHF. The CDR3 bases are TGTGCCAGCAGTAGAAGTGACACGTCCGCCTTCTATAATTCACCCCTCCACTTT.

This clonotype was seen at least ten times. The chain recombines TRBV28 with TRBJ2-1, with D unresolved. Trimming removed 2 bases from V and 1 base from J, with 6 bases in between. The CDR3 totals 14 residues. From germline, CDR1 is MDHEN and CDR2 SYDVKM. CDR3 coding DNA: TGTGCCAGCAGTTTAAGTCTTTCCTACAATGAGCAGTTCTTC. Residues: CASSLSLSYNEQFF.

In this sample, this clonotype turned up many times. The chain joins TRBV2 to TRBJ1-2, with D uncertain. CDR1 and CDR2 from the germline V gene are SNHLY and FYNNEI. The CDR3 sequence is 14 residues long. Trimming removed 1 base from V and 4 bases from J, with 10 bases in between. In DNA, the CDR3 is TGTGCCAGCAGTGAAGAATGGCTCGTCTATGGCTACACCTTC. Protein product: CASSEEWLVYGYTF.

This clonotype was recorded at least ten times. The J gene is TRBJ2-7, the V gene TRBV18; no reliable D call. With 0 bases removed from V and 5 bases from J, the gap between germline ends came to 8 bases. Germline-derived CDR1 and CDR2 are KGHSH and LQKENI. The CDR3 consists of 13 residues. In nucleotides, the CDR3 is TGTGCCAGCTCACCACCGGGCATCCACGAGCAGTACTTC. This encodes CASSPPGIHEQYF.

This clonotype showed up just a few times. The gene calls are TRBV7-9 and TRBJ2-7, with 9 bases that match TRBD1. This CDR3 comprises 16 residues. V lost 1 base and J lost 8; bases outside the gene matches: 12. CDR1 is SEHNR, CDR2 FQNEAQ, per germline (reference sequence). CDR3 in DNA: TGTGCCAGCAGCTTAGGAACACGGGACAGGGATTTCAAGCAGTACTTC. Protein: CASSLGTRDRDFKQYF.

The V and J genes are TRBV11-2 and TRBJ1-1; 7 bases map to TRBD1. This CDR3 spans 13 amino acids. From germline, CDR1 is SGHAT and CDR2 FQNNGV. J gave up 6 bases and V 6 bases, and 7 bases lay outside the gene matches. CDR3 protein: CASSRYRGPEAFF. Written as DNA, the CDR3 is TGTGCCAGCAGTAGATACAGGGGACCTGAAGCTTTCTTT.

This clonotype was detected ten times or more. The chain carries TRBV10-3 and TRBJ2-1, with D possibly called TRBD1 or TRBD2 (5 bases each). V shed 4 bases and J shed 4 bases, with 14 bases lying between them. This CDR3 spans 15 amino acids. Germline V gene data show CDR1 as ENHRY and CDR2 as SYGVKD. In nucleotides, the CDR3 is TGTGCCATCAGTGCCTTGGGGGAACCTTACAATGAGCAGTTCTTC. Translating it yields CAISALGEPYNEQFF.

This clonotype was observed many times. CDR3 protein: CASSDGLLGRGETQYF. The CDR3 DNA reads TGTGCCAGCAGTGACGGGTTGCTTGGTCGTGGAGAGACCCAGTACTTC. This chain links TRBV6-1 with TRBJ2-5; D uncertain. Trimming pared 3 bases from V and 4 bases from J, leaving 18 bases between. This CDR3 comprises 16 residues. Looked up from germline, CDR1 is MNHNS and CDR2 is SASEGT.

This clonotype showed up many times. The rearrangement links TRBV28 to TRBJ1-1, with 9 nucleotides matching TRBD1. This CDR3 comprises 14 residues. V lost 6 bases, J lost 5 bases, and 7 bases stayed unmatched. The V gene's germline CDR1 is MDHEN and CDR2 SYDVKM. CDR3 sequence (DNA): TGTGCCAGCAGGCTGGGACAGGGTTGGACTGAAGCTTTCTTT. It specifies CASRLGQGWTEAFF.

This chain joins TRBV6-1 and TRBJ1-5, with TRBD1 matching 7 bases. The V segment lost 6 bases and the J segment 4 bases; nucleotides outside the gene matches: 15. Germline CDR1 and CDR2: MNHNS and SASEGT. This CDR3 has 17 residues. The DNA for the CDR3 is TGTGCCAGCAGCCTCACAGGGGTCGCGCGTTGGAATCAGCCCCAGCATTTT. This translates into CASSLTGVARWNQPQHF.

The table lists this clonotype with many counts. The CDR3 here is CSATWTGFGTEAFF. The CDR3 nucleotides are TGCAGTGCTACTTGGACAGGGTTCGGCACTGAAGCTTTCTTT. This chain uses TRBV20-1 with TRBJ1-1, with TRBD1 matching 8 bases. Germline CDR1 is DFQATT and CDR2 is SNEGSKA (reference sequence). Trimming took 4 bases from V and 4 from J; bases not matched to a gene: 8. CDR3 size: 14 residues.

This clonotype was seen only once. A much larger clone lies a single base off, so this may be a read error. This chain connects TRBV20-1 to TRBJ2-5; 9 bases are a match to TRBD2. The CDR3 has 14 amino acids. From germline, CDR1 is DFQATT and CDR2 SNEGSKA (reference sequence). The CDR3 region is CGATGGGAGETQYF. The CDR3 DNA is TGCGGTGCTACCGGCGGGGGGGCCGGAGAGACCCAGTACTTC.

In its sample, this clonotype was seen a few times. The chain joins TRBV6-1 to TRBJ1-4; D possibly corresponds to TRBD1 (6 bases). V was clipped by 6 bases and J by 0 bases, with 11 bases between them. The V gene's germline CDR1 is MNHNS and CDR2 SASEGT. The CDR3 runs to 15 residues. CDR3 in amino acids: CASRDRFATNEKLFF. CDR3 DNA sequence: TGTGCCAGCAGAGACAGGTTTGCAACTAATGAAAAACTGTTTTTT.

The CDR3 here is CSARDLKNGNYGYTF. CDR3 coding DNA: TGCAGTGCTAGAGACCTAAAAAACGGAAACTATGGCTACACCTTC. The chain combines TRBV20-1 with TRBJ1-2; the D is unclear. V was clipped by 0 bases and J by 2 bases, with 13 bases between them. CDR1 is DFQATT and CDR2 is SNEGSKA in the germline V gene (reference sequence). CDR3 size: 15 residues.

The chain carries TRBV10-2 and TRBJ1-5; D may be TRBD1 (6 bases). The CDR3 is 15 residues long. Germline V CDR1 and CDR2: WSHSY, SAAADI. The V gene lost 4 bases and the J gene lost 4 bases, with 14 bases spanning the gap. CDR3 residues: CASSALDRLNQPQHF. In DNA form, the CDR3 reads TGCGCCAGCAGTGCACTGGACAGATTGAATCAGCCCCAGCATTTT.

This clonotype has a count of ten or more. The CDR3 loop reads CASSAISDTQYF. CDR3 DNA sequence: TGTGCCAGCAGTGCCATTTCAGATACGCAGTATTTT. The J gene is TRBJ2-3, the V gene TRBV2; no definite D call. The germline CDR1 and CDR2 sequences are SNHLY and FYNNEI. V was shortened by 4 bases and J by 4 bases, with 6 bases between the two germline ends. This CDR3 has 12 amino acids.

This clonotype was observed at least ten times. The chain recombines TRBV24-1 with TRBJ2-1, with TRBD2 matching 8 bases. Germline-derived CDR1 and CDR2 are KGHDR and SFDVKD. The CDR3 is 14 amino acids. After removal of 9 bases from V and 4 bases from J, the junction contained 7 bases not matched to a gene. The CDR3 bases are TGTGCCACCGCGGGGGGCACCATTTACAATGAGCAGTTCTTC. It specifies CATAGGTIYNEQFF.

The chain joins TRBV6-5 to TRBJ2-7; D gene unclear. The CDR3 totals 15 residues. Germline loops: CDR1 MNHEY, CDR2 SVGAGI. V lost 4 bases to trimming and J lost 6 bases, with 19 bases between them. For the CDR3, the DNA is TGTGCCAGCAGTTGGGGTCGGGTTTCCCCTAGCGAGCAGTACTTC. Translating gives CASSWGRVSPSEQYF.

This clonotype was observed at least ten times. The genes are TRBV30 and TRBJ1-4; D unresolved. Germline CDR1 GTSNPN, CDR2 SVGIG (reference sequence). V lost 2 bases, J lost 8 bases, and 15 bases lay in between. The CDR3 length is 14 residues. The CDR3 coding sequence is TGTGCCTGGAGTCGGGCGCCCCTGGTCGAAAAACTGTTTTTT. This gives the protein CAWSRAPLVEKLFF.

This clonotype was detected many times. This chain links TRBV6-2 or TRBV6-3 with TRBJ1-1; no reliable D call. Trimming stripped 10 bases from V and 11 bases from J, with 23 bases between. Per the germline V gene, CDR1 is MNHEY and CDR2 is SVGEGT. The CDR3 is 13 amino acids. This CDR3 is CATALDSSRPAFF. DNA of the CDR3: TGTGCCACCGCCTTGGACTCTTCGAGGCCTGCTTTCTTT.

This clonotype was observed many times. The J gene is TRBJ2-7, the V gene TRBV20-1; 7 bases align to TRBD2. The CDR3 is made up of 14 amino acids. Trimming removed 6 bases from V and 0 bases from J; junction bases left unmatched: 8. Germline CDR1 DFQATT, CDR2 SNEGSKA (reference sequence). The DNA for the CDR3 is TGCAGTGCCAAGTCCGGGGGGAGCTCCTACGAGCAGTACTTC. Its protein product is CSAKSGGSSYEQYF.

The chain combines TRBV6-9 with TRBJ2-3, with D perhaps TRBD1 or TRBD2 (6 bases each). V was cut by 3 bases and J by 8 bases, with 21 bases left in between. Germline CDR1 is MNHGY and CDR2 is SVAAGI. The CDR3 covers 16 residues. The CDR3 nucleotides are TGTGCCAGCAGTTACGGGGGCCAGGGAGTCTCTGGTACGCAGTATTTT. Its protein is CASSYGGQGVSGTQYF.

This clonotype was counted ten times or more. This sequence joins TRBV11-1 and TRBJ2-5, with TRBD2 as a possible D gene (6 bases). Germline lookup yields CDR1 SGHAT and CDR2 FQDESV (reference sequence). This CDR3 contains 15 residues. Trimming stripped 3 bases from V and 3 bases from J, with 14 bases between. CDR3 DNA sequence: TGTGCCAGCAGCTTGGGGACTGTGTACGAAGAGACCCAGTACTTC. Its protein product is CASSLGTVYEETQYF.

The table lists this clonotype with a few counts. The genes are TRBV4-1 and TRBJ1-2; the match to TRBD1 covers 8 bases. The CDR3 has 16 residues. The germline gives CDR1 MGHRA, CDR2 YSYEKL. Trimming at V came to 0 bases and at J to 4 bases, leaving 7 bases not matched to a gene. CDR3 DNA sequence: TGCGCCAGCAGCCAAGATTCCGCGACAGGGGTCTATGGCTACACCTTC. As protein: CASSQDSATGVYGYTF.

This clonotype turned up a few times. The gene calls are TRBV4-1 and TRBJ2-7; D is uncertain. Germline V gene data show CDR1 as MGHRA and CDR2 as YSYEKL. CDR3 size: 15 residues. Trimming removed 0 bases at V and 3 bases at J, with 12 bases between. The CDR3 sequence is CASSQDSAVVYEQYF. For the CDR3, the DNA is TGCGCCAGCAGCCAAGATTCGGCCGTCGTCTACGAGCAGTACTTC.